The rows below give T cell receptor beta chains drawn from one sample of a study of T cells after yellow fever vaccination. MiXCR, applied by TCRdb to the 5' RACE reads, yields one record per CDR3 protein. Of some 300,000 distinct CDR3 sequences listed, 8.7% are singletons. This specimen consisted of CD4+ T cells sorted from PBMCs, obtained 5 days after the yellow fever booster vaccination. The receptors come from a man between 18 and 29 years old who received the YFV17D yellow fever vaccine. The CDR3 runs from the conserved cysteine through the conserved F or W. The D gene is left open where the match is weak. For some rows the clone size is stated as once, few or many, or as a class when expanded; others skip it.

clone_size	v_call	cdr3_length	j_call	d_call	cdr3_aa	cdr3_nt
-	TRBV11-2	18	TRBJ2-6	-	CASSFPMTLTSGANVLTF	TGTGCCAGCAGCTTCCCCATGACACTTACCTCTGGGGCCAACGTCCTGACTTTC
few	TRBV14	17	TRBJ2-2	-	CASSPLRGGANTGELFF	TGTGCCAGCAGCCCACTCAGGGGGGGGGCGAACACCGGGGAGCTGTTTTTT
many	TRBV6-6	13	TRBJ1-3	-	CASSYSGGNTIYF	TGTGCCAGCAGTTACTCAGGTGGAAACACCATATATTTT
many	TRBV7-2	16	TRBJ2-1	TRBD2	CASRPYYAGGKDGQFF	TGTGCCAGCAGGCCCTACTACGCGGGGGGGAAGGACGGGCAGTTCTTC
-	TRBV25-1	16	TRBJ1-6	-	CASSDPSRGGNSPLHF	TGTGCCAGCAGTGACCCTAGTAGAGGAGGGAATTCACCCCTCCACTTT
few	TRBV27	16	TRBJ2-7	-	CASSLLFGRGSYEQYF	TGTGCCAGCAGTTTACTCTTCGGCAGGGGATCCTACGAGCAGTACTTC
-	TRBV5-1	15	TRBJ1-2	-	CASSLTKGEGYGYTF	TGCGCCAGCAGCTTGACGAAAGGGGAGGGCTATGGCTACACCTTC
few	TRBV12-3/TRBV12-4	14	TRBJ2-2	-	CASRGNRVTGELFF	TGTGCCAGCAGGGGCAACAGGGTCACCGGGGAGCTGTTTTTT
few	TRBV19	12	TRBJ1-2	TRBD1	CASLGTGYGYTF	TGTGCCAGTCTTGGGACAGGGTATGGCTACACCTTC
few	TRBV6-2/TRBV6-3	17	TRBJ1-5	TRBD1	CASSSWDRGQGNQPQHF	TGTGCCAGCAGTTCTTGGGACAGGGGGCAAGGCAATCAGCCCCAGCATTTT
-	TRBV12-3/TRBV12-4	15	TRBJ2-7	TRBD1	CASRRGTGGSYEQYF	TGTGCCAGCAGGAGAGGGACAGGGGGCTCCTACGAGCAGTACTTC
few	TRBV7-7	14	TRBJ2-5	-	CASSLGHNQETQYF	TGTGCCAGCAGCTTAGGTCACAACCAAGAGACCCAGTACTTC
-	TRBV6-5	14	TRBJ2-2	-	CASSARTVSGELFF	TGTGCCAGCAGTGCCCGGACTGTAAGCGGGGAGCTGTTTTTT
many	TRBV5-1	11	TRBJ2-1	-	CASRTTNEQFF	TGCGCCAGCAGAACTACCAATGAGCAGTTCTTC
few	TRBV29-1	12	TRBJ1-2	TRBD1	CSVPRGDYGYTF	TGCAGCGTTCCCAGGGGGGACTATGGCTACACCTTC
-	TRBV7-2	16	TRBJ1-5	-	CASSRLVGSVGQPQHF	TGTGCCAGCAGCCGCTTAGTGGGCAGTGTCGGACAGCCCCAGCATTTT
few	TRBV7-9	14	TRBJ2-5	-	CASSLRWGQETQYF	TGTGCCAGCAGCTTAAGGTGGGGCCAAGAGACCCAGTACTTC
many	TRBV24-1	15	TRBJ2-2	-	CATSDLVGNTGELFF	TGTGCCACCAGTGATTTAGTGGGGAACACCGGGGAGCTGTTTTTT
few	TRBV7-3	19	TRBJ2-6	TRBD1	CASSSPGQGASSGANVLTF	TGTGCCAGCAGCTCACCTGGACAGGGGGCTTCCTCTGGGGCCAACGTCCTGACTTTC
few	TRBV15	12	TRBJ2-1	-	CATSLGRDDLFF	TGTGCCACCAGCTTGGGACGGGACGACCTCTTCTTC
-	TRBV10-3	15	TRBJ2-3	TRBD1	CAISPGQGITDTQYF	TGTGCCATCAGTCCGGGACAGGGAATTACAGATACGCAGTATTTT
-	TRBV12-3/TRBV12-4	12	TRBJ1-1	-	CATSDSDTEAFF	TGTGCCACCTCGGACAGTGACACTGAAGCTTTCTTT
-	TRBV12-3/TRBV12-4	13	TRBJ2-7	-	CASSFGRGYEQYF	TGTGCCAGCAGTTTTGGCAGGGGCTACGAGCAGTACTTC
many	TRBV4-3	16	TRBJ2-1	TRBD2	CASSQDYLAGVNEQFF	TGCGCCAGCAGCCAAGATTACCTAGCGGGGGTCAATGAGCAGTTCTTC
-	TRBV5-1	21	TRBJ1-5	TRBD1	CASSLGFLAGQGSNSNQPQHF	TGCGCCAGCAGCCTTGGATTCCTTGCGGGACAGGGATCGAATAGCAATCAGCCCCAGCATTTT
-	TRBV14	15	TRBJ2-3	-	CASSPPQSPTDTQYF	TGTGCCAGCAGCCCGCCACAAAGCCCCACAGATACGCAGTATTTT
-	TRBV24-1	15	TRBJ1-2	-	CATSGSKGQNYGYTF	TGTGCCACCAGTGGGTCAAAGGGGCAGAACTATGGCTACACCTTC
-	TRBV20-1	15	TRBJ2-5	-	CSARDRGSFQETQYF	TGCAGTGCTAGAGATCGGGGCAGTTTCCAAGAGACCCAGTACTTC
many	TRBV5-1	14	TRBJ1-1	TRBD1	CASSQQGDGTEAFF	TGCGCCAGCAGCCAACAGGGGGACGGCACTGAAGCTTTCTTT